This is a list of T cell receptor beta chains from one sample in a study of T cell repertoires in cytomegalovirus infection. What these receptors recognize is not known. TCRdb processed the reads anew with MiXCR; each CDR3 protein has one entry. The sample yields fewer than 950,000 distinct CDR3 sequences, around a third seen once. This specimen was cultured CD8+ T cells from PBMCs, taken from culture after CMV antigen stimulation. All receptors come from a human donor in good health (CMV status not recorded). Some clones in this sample may be carry-over from other donors' samples. The CDR3 runs from the conserved cysteine through the conserved F or W.

V,CDR3
TRBV2,CASRGIGTGSQETQYF
TRBV4-1,CASSQVPGTGTYGYTF
TRBV4-1,CASSQENWDDPYNSPLHF
TRBV27,CASSLLSEGPPGANVLTF
TRBV28,CASQSRTVNTEAFF
TRBV20-1,CSAPQGGPTDTQYF
TRBV6-8,CASSYSGAGLRAQYF
TRBV15,CATSRDRSYTF
TRBV7-9,CASSRDGRHEKLFF
TRBV11-2,CASSPPYSPDLRIYGYTF